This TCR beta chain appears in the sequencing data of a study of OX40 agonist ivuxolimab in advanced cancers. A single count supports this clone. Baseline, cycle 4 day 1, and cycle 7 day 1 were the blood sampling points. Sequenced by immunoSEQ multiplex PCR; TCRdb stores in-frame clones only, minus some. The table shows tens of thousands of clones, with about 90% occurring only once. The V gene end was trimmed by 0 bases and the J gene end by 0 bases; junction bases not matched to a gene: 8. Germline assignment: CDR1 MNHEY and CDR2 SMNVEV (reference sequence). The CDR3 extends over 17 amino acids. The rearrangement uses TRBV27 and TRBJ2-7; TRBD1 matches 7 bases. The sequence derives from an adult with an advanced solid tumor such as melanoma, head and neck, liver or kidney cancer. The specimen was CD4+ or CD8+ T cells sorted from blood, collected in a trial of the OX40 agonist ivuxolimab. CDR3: CASSLSQTGESSYEQYF. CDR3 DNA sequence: TGTGCCAGCAGTTTATCCCAAACAGGGGAATCCTCCTACGAGCAGTACTTC.